This is a list of T cell receptor beta chains from one sample in a study of blood T cell repertoires in COVID-19. Data came from immunoSEQ multiplex PCR; TCRdb stores just in-frame clones and leaves some out. This sample has 30,000 to 40,000 clones, with about 88% found just once. The sequenced sample was peripheral blood. These receptor sequences come from a man between 65 and 85 years old with acute or convalescent COVID-19. CDR3s include the opening cysteine and the closing phenylalanine or tryptophan. The order of the fields is J gene, V gene, clone size, D gene, CDR3 protein, CDR3 DNA. D genes are given only for firm matches. Clone size appears in some rows only: once, few, many, or a class for an expanded clone.

j_gene: TRBJ1-1; v_gene: TRBV2; abundance: -; d_gene: TRBD1; CDR3aa: CASSQAGGMNTEAFF; CDR3nt: TGTGCCAGCAGTCAAGCAGGGGGAATGAACACTGAAGCTTTCTTT
j_gene: TRBJ1-4; v_gene: TRBV11-2; abundance: -; d_gene: TRBD1; CDR3aa: CASSSLRDSAPGRREKLFF; CDR3nt: TGTGCCAGCAGCTCGCTCCGGGACAGCGCTCCCGGTCGAAGGGAAAAACTGTTTTTT
j_gene: TRBJ2-7; v_gene: TRBV29-1; abundance: -; d_gene: -; CDR3aa: CSVGHKTYEQYF; CDR3nt: TGCAGCGTTGGTCACAAAACCTACGAGCAGTACTTC
j_gene: TRBJ2-7; v_gene: TRBV7-8; abundance: -; d_gene: TRBD2; CDR3aa: CASSPGTSGSTYEQYF; CDR3nt: TGTGCCAGCAGCCCTGGGACTAGCGGGAGCACCTACGAGCAGTACTTC
j_gene: TRBJ1-1; v_gene: TRBV5-8; abundance: -; d_gene: -; CDR3aa: CASRWELRGVNTEAFF; CDR3nt: TGTGCCAGCAGGTGGGAGCTCCGGGGGGTGAACACTGAAGCTTTCTTT
j_gene: TRBJ1-6; v_gene: TRBV4-2; abundance: -; d_gene: -; CDR3aa: CASSQDDTPVNSPLHF; CDR3nt: TGTGCCAGCAGCCAAGATGACACCCCGGTAAATTCACCCCTCCACTTT
j_gene: TRBJ2-1; v_gene: TRBV7-9; abundance: -; d_gene: -; CDR3aa: CASSLGSTYNEQFF; CDR3nt: TGTGCCAGCAGCTTAGGTAGCACCTACAATGAGCAGTTCTTC
j_gene: TRBJ2-2; v_gene: TRBV6-5; abundance: once; d_gene: TRBD2; CDR3aa: CASCSGLAGNTGELFF; CDR3nt: TGTGCCAGCTGTTCCGGACTAGCGGGGAACACCGGGGAGCTGTTTTTT
j_gene: TRBJ1-1; v_gene: TRBV27; abundance: -; d_gene: TRBD1; CDR3aa: CASSFDGGWTGFGTEAFF; CDR3nt: TGTGCCAGCAGTTTCGATGGGGGTTGGACAGGGTTCGGCACTGAAGCTTTCTTT
j_gene: TRBJ1-4; v_gene: TRBV7-2; abundance: -; d_gene: -; CDR3aa: CASSFPNGKLFF; CDR3nt: TGTGCCAGCAGCTTCCCCAACGGAAAACTGTTTTTT
j_gene: TRBJ1-2; v_gene: TRBV29-1; abundance: -; d_gene: -; CDR3aa: CSVKTEGYGYTF; CDR3nt: TGCAGCGTTAAGACGGAGGGCTATGGCTACACCTTC
j_gene: TRBJ2-7; v_gene: TRBV6-5; abundance: -; d_gene: TRBD2; CDR3aa: CASSRGDEQYF; CDR3nt: TGTGCCAGCAGTCGGGGGGACGAGCAGTACTTC
j_gene: TRBJ1-2; v_gene: TRBV5-1; abundance: -; d_gene: -; CDR3aa: CASSSGNYGYTF; CDR3nt: TGCGCCAGCAGTTCAGGGAATTATGGCTACACCTTC
j_gene: TRBJ2-3; v_gene: TRBV10-1; abundance: -; d_gene: -; CDR3aa: CASSGGLISTDTQYF; CDR3nt: TGCGCCAGCAGTGGGGGACTGATTAGCACAGATACGCAGTATTTT
j_gene: TRBJ2-5; v_gene: TRBV7-6; abundance: -; d_gene: -; CDR3aa: CASAAPGVPETQYF; CDR3nt: TGTGCCAGCGCTGCCCCCGGGGTCCCAGAGACCCAGTACTTC
j_gene: TRBJ2-3; v_gene: TRBV10-1; abundance: -; d_gene: -; CDR3aa: CASSEWGGAGRTDTQYF; CDR3nt: TGCGCCAGCAGTGAGTGGGGGGGGGCTGGTCGCACAGATACGCAGTATTTT